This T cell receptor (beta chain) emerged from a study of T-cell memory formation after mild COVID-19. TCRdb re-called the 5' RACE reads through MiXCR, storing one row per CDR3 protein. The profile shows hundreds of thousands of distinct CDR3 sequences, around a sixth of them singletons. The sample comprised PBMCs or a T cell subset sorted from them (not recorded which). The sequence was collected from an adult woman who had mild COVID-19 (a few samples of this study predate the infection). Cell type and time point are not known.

CDR3 coding DNA: TGTGCCAGCAGCGTTGCGTCCTGGGGCGACTACGAGCAGTACTTC. This codes for CASSVASWGDYEQYF. This rearrangement joins TRBV9 to TRBJ2-7, with D possibly being TRBD1 (5 bases). Deletions cut 2 bases from V and 3 bases from J, with 15 bases between. Germline V gives CDR1 SGDLS, CDR2 YYNGEE. The CDR3 contains 15 residues.